These T cell receptor beta chains were read from a single sample in a study of T-cell reconstitution after alpha-beta-depleted transplantation in children. MiXCR, applied by TCRdb to the PCR reads, yields one record per CDR3 protein. The sample has some 590,000 distinct CDR3 sequences; about 10% are singletons. This material consisted of PBMCs from the stem cell graft donor, taken from the stem cell graft. These receptors all stem from a human donor who donated a stem cell graft to a child with acute myeloid leukemia. CDR3s include the opening cysteine and the closing phenylalanine or tryptophan. D genes are given only for firm matches. A clone size is listed for some rows: how often the clone was seen (once, few, many), or a class if it is expanded.

v_gene: TRBV5-1
d_gene: -
abundance: few
j_gene: TRBJ2-6
CDR3nt: TGCGCCAGCAGCTTGAAGGTCTCTGGGGCCAACGTCCTGACTTTC
CDR3aa: CASSLKVSGANVLTF

v_gene: TRBV3-1
d_gene: -
abundance: many
j_gene: TRBJ2-1
CDR3nt: TGTGCCAGCAGCGACGGGGGCCTACCCTACAATGAGCAGTTCTTC
CDR3aa: CASSDGGLPYNEQFF

v_gene: TRBV28
d_gene: -
abundance: -
j_gene: TRBJ2-1
CDR3nt: TGTGCCAGCAGTGGGGGAGCCTACAATGAGCAGTTCTTC
CDR3aa: CASSGGAYNEQFF

v_gene: TRBV7-8
d_gene: TRBD2
abundance: many
j_gene: TRBJ2-2
CDR3nt: TGTGCCAGCAGCCCTCGGGAGGATGCCGGGGAGCTGTTTTTT
CDR3aa: CASSPREDAGELFF

v_gene: TRBV29-1
d_gene: TRBD1
abundance: -
j_gene: TRBJ2-7
CDR3nt: TGCAGCGTCGACAGGGGGCCCCACGAGCAGTACTTC
CDR3aa: CSVDRGPHEQYF

v_gene: TRBV11-3
d_gene: -
abundance: many
j_gene: TRBJ2-2
CDR3nt: TGTGCCAGCGAAGGGGTGGGCACCGGGGAGCTGTTTTTT
CDR3aa: CASEGVGTGELFF

v_gene: TRBV4-3
d_gene: TRBD2
abundance: few
j_gene: TRBJ2-1
CDR3nt: TGCGCCAGCAGCCATGGGGGGACTAACCTCAATGAGCAGTTCTTC
CDR3aa: CASSHGGTNLNEQFF

v_gene: TRBV6-1
d_gene: -
abundance: -
j_gene: TRBJ2-1
CDR3nt: TGTGCCAGCAGTGTTGGCCAGTTTGAGCAGTTCTTC
CDR3aa: CASSVGQFEQFF

v_gene: TRBV25-1
d_gene: TRBD1
abundance: few
j_gene: TRBJ2-2
CDR3nt: TGTGCCAGCAGTGAATTGAACAGGGGGCTGGGTGTCACCGGGGAGCTGTTTTTT
CDR3aa: CASSELNRGLGVTGELFF

v_gene: TRBV12-3/TRBV12-4
d_gene: -
abundance: -
j_gene: TRBJ2-2
CDR3nt: TGTGCCACCGAAACCGCAGGGCCGAACACCGGGGAGCTGTTTTTT
CDR3aa: CATETAGPNTGELFF

v_gene: TRBV4-3
d_gene: TRBD2
abundance: few
j_gene: TRBJ2-1
CDR3nt: TGCGCCAGCAGCCATGAACTAGCGGGAGGGCCTCATGAGCAGTTCTTC
CDR3aa: CASSHELAGGPHEQFF

v_gene: TRBV29-1
d_gene: -
abundance: many
j_gene: TRBJ2-3
CDR3nt: TGCAGCGTTGACTCGGATACGCAGTATTTT
CDR3aa: CSVDSDTQYF

v_gene: TRBV20-1
d_gene: TRBD2
abundance: many
j_gene: TRBJ2-7
CDR3nt: TGCAGTGCTAGTGGTACGGGAGGGACGGCGGAGCAGTACTTC
CDR3aa: CSASGTGGTAEQYF

v_gene: TRBV20-1
d_gene: TRBD2
abundance: few
j_gene: TRBJ2-5
CDR3nt: TGCAGTGCTAGTCCGATCCTAGCGGGAGGGTGGGAGACCCAGTACTTC
CDR3aa: CSASPILAGGWETQYF

v_gene: TRBV7-2
d_gene: -
abundance: -
j_gene: TRBJ2-3
CDR3nt: TGTGCCAGCAGCTTAGCGGCTGGGAGTGTGGCATATTTT
CDR3aa: CASSLAAGSVAYF

v_gene: TRBV29-1
d_gene: -
abundance: -
j_gene: TRBJ1-5
CDR3nt: TGCAGCGCTAAGACAGCCAGGGAAGCGCCCCAGCATTTT
CDR3aa: CSAKTAREAPQHF

v_gene: TRBV9
d_gene: -
abundance: few
j_gene: TRBJ2-3
CDR3nt: TGTGCCAGCAGCGTAGCTGTGGGGGAGTTCACAGATACGCAGTATTTT
CDR3aa: CASSVAVGEFTDTQYF

v_gene: TRBV12-3/TRBV12-4
d_gene: TRBD1
abundance: few
j_gene: TRBJ2-7
CDR3nt: TGTGCCAGCAGGCTACAAGGGGGCTGGTACGAGCAGTACTTC
CDR3aa: CASRLQGGWYEQYF

v_gene: TRBV7-2
d_gene: -
abundance: many
j_gene: TRBJ1-3
CDR3nt: TGTGCCAGCCGAAGGGACTCTGGAAACACCATATATTTT
CDR3aa: CASRRDSGNTIYF

v_gene: TRBV25-1
d_gene: -
abundance: few
j_gene: TRBJ2-1
CDR3nt: TGTGCCAGCAGTGATCCCGCGAAGGGAATAGCTAAAAACAATGAGCAGTTCTTC
CDR3aa: CASSDPAKGIAKNNEQFF

v_gene: TRBV6-5
d_gene: TRBD1
abundance: few
j_gene: TRBJ2-7
CDR3nt: TGTGCCAGCAGTAACCCGGGACAGGGGGTGGGTCAGTACTTC
CDR3aa: CASSNPGQGVGQYF

v_gene: TRBV10-3
d_gene: -
abundance: few
j_gene: TRBJ2-3
CDR3nt: TGTGCCATCAGCCGACAAAATCCCTTT
CDR3aa: CAISRQNPF

v_gene: TRBV7-2
d_gene: -
abundance: many
j_gene: TRBJ2-1
CDR3nt: TGTGCCAGCAGCTTTTCTTCAAGCGGCTCCTACAATGAGCAGTTCTTC
CDR3aa: CASSFSSSGSYNEQFF

v_gene: TRBV5-1
d_gene: -
abundance: many
j_gene: TRBJ1-2
CDR3nt: TGCGCCAGCAGCCCCGTGCCGGACCCTGGCTATGGCTACACCTTC
CDR3aa: CASSPVPDPGYGYTF

v_gene: TRBV24-1
d_gene: TRBD1
abundance: few
j_gene: TRBJ1-1
CDR3nt: TGTGCCACCAGTGAGGCTGGACAGGGGGACACTGAAGCTTTCTTT
CDR3aa: CATSEAGQGDTEAFF

v_gene: TRBV20-1
d_gene: -
abundance: many
j_gene: TRBJ2-5
CDR3nt: TGCAGTGCTGACAGGAATCAAGAGACCCAGTACTTC
CDR3aa: CSADRNQETQYF

v_gene: TRBV7-9
d_gene: TRBD1
abundance: many
j_gene: TRBJ2-5
CDR3nt: TGTGCCAGCAGCTTAAGGGACAGGGGACATCAAGAGACCCAGTACTTC
CDR3aa: CASSLRDRGHQETQYF

v_gene: TRBV4-3
d_gene: -
abundance: -
j_gene: TRBJ2-5
CDR3nt: TGCGCCAGCAGCCAAGAAGGATCGGGCTTTTTCGAGACCCAGTACTTC
CDR3aa: CASSQEGSGFFETQYF

v_gene: TRBV6-2/TRBV6-3
d_gene: -
abundance: few
j_gene: TRBJ2-2
CDR3nt: TGTGCCAGCAGTTACAGGGCGGGGTCCGCGAACACCGGGGAGCTGTTTTTT
CDR3aa: CASSYRAGSANTGELFF

v_gene: TRBV11-1
d_gene: TRBD2
abundance: -
j_gene: TRBJ2-1
CDR3nt: TGTGCCAGCAGCGGTTATTCTTCCGGGACTAGGAGTTACAATGAGCAGTTCTTC
CDR3aa: CASSGYSSGTRSYNEQFF

v_gene: TRBV20-1
d_gene: -
abundance: few
j_gene: TRBJ2-2
CDR3nt: TGCAGTGCTAGAGATTTTGGGAAAAACACCGGGGAGCTGTTTTTT
CDR3aa: CSARDFGKNTGELFF

v_gene: TRBV10-3
d_gene: -
abundance: -
j_gene: TRBJ2-3
CDR3nt: TGTGCCATCAGGCCCAGGGGAAACACAGATACGCAGTATTTT
CDR3aa: CAIRPRGNTDTQYF

v_gene: TRBV29-1
d_gene: TRBD2
abundance: many
j_gene: TRBJ2-3
CDR3nt: TGCAGCGTTCCTCTAGCGGGATTAGTAGATACGCAGTATTTT
CDR3aa: CSVPLAGLVDTQYF

v_gene: TRBV11-3
d_gene: -
abundance: -
j_gene: TRBJ2-1
CDR3nt: TGTGCCAGCAGCGACACTAGCGAGCAGTTCTTC
CDR3aa: CASSDTSEQFF

v_gene: TRBV11-2
d_gene: TRBD1
abundance: few
j_gene: TRBJ1-6
CDR3nt: TGTGCCAGCAGCATATCCCCCGACAGGGGAAAGTCACCCCTCCACTTT
CDR3aa: CASSISPDRGKSPLHF

v_gene: TRBV6-1
d_gene: TRBD2
abundance: many
j_gene: TRBJ2-5
CDR3nt: TGTGCCAGCACGGCTAGCGGGAGGTGGGAGACCCAGTACTTC
CDR3aa: CASTASGRWETQYF

v_gene: TRBV2
d_gene: -
abundance: -
j_gene: TRBJ2-3
CDR3nt: TGTGCCAGCAGTGAAGACCTGGAAGATACGCAGTATTTT
CDR3aa: CASSEDLEDTQYF

v_gene: TRBV29-1
d_gene: TRBD1
abundance: few
j_gene: TRBJ2-3
CDR3nt: TGCAGCGTGGAAAATACAGGGGTGAGCGATACGCAGTATTTT
CDR3aa: CSVENTGVSDTQYF

v_gene: TRBV27
d_gene: TRBD1
abundance: -
j_gene: TRBJ1-1
CDR3nt: TGTGCCAGCAGTTCCAGGACAGGGAGGGGTAGGGAACGGGGCACTGAAGCTTTCTTT
CDR3aa: CASSSRTGRGRERGTEAFF

v_gene: TRBV4-2
d_gene: TRBD2
abundance: few
j_gene: TRBJ2-7
CDR3nt: TGTGCCAGCAGTCACGTAGCGGGACTAGCGGGAGACCTAACCTACGAGCAGTACTTC
CDR3aa: CASSHVAGLAGDLTYEQYF

v_gene: TRBV4-3
d_gene: -
abundance: few
j_gene: TRBJ2-1
CDR3nt: TGCGCCAGCAGCCAAGTTCCTGGCGGGATGGGCTACAATGAGCAGTTCTTC
CDR3aa: CASSQVPGGMGYNEQFF

v_gene: TRBV12-3/TRBV12-4
d_gene: -
abundance: few
j_gene: TRBJ2-7
CDR3nt: TGTGCCAGCAGTGTTACAGGGTACGAGCAGTACTTC
CDR3aa: CASSVTGYEQYF

v_gene: TRBV5-1
d_gene: TRBD1
abundance: -
j_gene: TRBJ2-2
CDR3nt: TGCGCCAGCAGCTGGGACAGGGCGAACACCGGGGAGCTGTTTTTT
CDR3aa: CASSWDRANTGELFF

v_gene: TRBV9
d_gene: TRBD2
abundance: many
j_gene: TRBJ2-7
CDR3nt: TGTGCCAGCAGCGTAGGGACTAGCGGGAGAAACGAGCAGTACTTC
CDR3aa: CASSVGTSGRNEQYF

v_gene: TRBV20-1
d_gene: TRBD2
abundance: many
j_gene: TRBJ2-7
CDR3nt: TGCAGTGCTAGAGATAGCACTAGCGGGAGCCACGAGCAGTACTTC
CDR3aa: CSARDSTSGSHEQYF

v_gene: TRBV30
d_gene: -
abundance: few
j_gene: TRBJ1-3
CDR3nt: TGTGCCTGGAGCCATTCCGATGGAAACACCATATATTTT
CDR3aa: CAWSHSDGNTIYF

v_gene: TRBV2
d_gene: -
abundance: many
j_gene: TRBJ1-1
CDR3nt: TGTGCCAGCAGTGAACTAGGCAGTGAAGCTTTCTTT
CDR3aa: CASSELGSEAFF

v_gene: TRBV20-1
d_gene: TRBD2
abundance: -
j_gene: TRBJ2-1
CDR3nt: TGCAGTGCCCGAAGCGGTAGCGGGAGCACCTACAATGAGCAGTTCTTC
CDR3aa: CSARSGSGSTYNEQFF

v_gene: TRBV7-2
d_gene: -
abundance: -
j_gene: TRBJ2-7
CDR3nt: TGTGCCAGCAGCCCAGCCGGGGTTCCAGATCCCTACGAGCAGTACTTC
CDR3aa: CASSPAGVPDPYEQYF

v_gene: TRBV6-2/TRBV6-3
d_gene: -
abundance: -
j_gene: TRBJ2-7
CDR3nt: TGTGCCAGCAGTGCCCCCACAGCGGTCACATACTACGAGCAGTACTTC
CDR3aa: CASSAPTAVTYYEQYF

v_gene: TRBV12-1
d_gene: -
abundance: few
j_gene: TRBJ2-5
CDR3nt: TGTGCCAGCAGCTTTGAAAGTAGCGGGAGGGCCGAGGTGACGGAGACCCAGTACTTC
CDR3aa: CASSFESSGRAEVTETQYF

v_gene: TRBV20-1
d_gene: -
abundance: many
j_gene: TRBJ2-6
CDR3nt: TGCAGTGCTAGAAGGGTGGGGGCCCTGCTCTCTGGGGCCAACGTCCTGACTTTC
CDR3aa: CSARRVGALLSGANVLTF

v_gene: TRBV7-2
d_gene: TRBD2
abundance: -
j_gene: TRBJ2-3
CDR3nt: TGTGCCAGCGCCGCGGTGGTAGCGGGAGCAGATACGCAGTATTTT
CDR3aa: CASAAVVAGADTQYF

v_gene: TRBV10-3
d_gene: -
abundance: -
j_gene: TRBJ1-5
CDR3nt: TGTGCCATCAGTGACCTGGGGGCGAGCAATCAGCCCCAGCATTTT
CDR3aa: CAISDLGASNQPQHF

v_gene: TRBV5-1
d_gene: TRBD2
abundance: few
j_gene: TRBJ2-3
CDR3nt: TGCGCCAGCACGAGCGGGACTAGCGGGAGTCTCCTCACAGATACGCAGTATTTT
CDR3aa: CASTSGTSGSLLTDTQYF

v_gene: TRBV9
d_gene: -
abundance: many
j_gene: TRBJ2-7
CDR3nt: TGTGCCAGCAGCTTGGGAGGAACAGGGTCTCGCGAGCAGTACTTC
CDR3aa: CASSLGGTGSREQYF

v_gene: TRBV6-2/TRBV6-3
d_gene: -
abundance: -
j_gene: TRBJ1-1
CDR3nt: TGTGCCAGCAGTTACTCTTGGCGGAACACTGAAGCTTTCTTT
CDR3aa: CASSYSWRNTEAFF

v_gene: TRBV6-2/TRBV6-3
d_gene: -
abundance: -
j_gene: TRBJ2-7
CDR3nt: TGTGCCAGCAGTTCTCTAGCCGGAGGACGCTACGAGCAGTACTTC
CDR3aa: CASSSLAGGRYEQYF

v_gene: TRBV28
d_gene: -
abundance: many
j_gene: TRBJ1-4
CDR3nt: TGTGCCAGCAGTTCCCGGGAAAAACTGTTTTTT
CDR3aa: CASSSREKLFF